This entry lists 14 T cell receptor beta chains sequenced from one sample in a study of graft-versus-host responses after intestinal transplantation. These receptors have no known antigen. Libraries were prepared by immunoSEQ multiplex PCR; TCRdb keeps only in-frame clonotypes and omits some of them. The sample has some 100,000 clones, around 92% seen once. The sequencing here drew on unstimulated CD8+ T cells sorted from spleen or lymph node cells, taken before transplant. The receptors derive from a human donor who was the organ donor for an intestinal transplant.

The genes are TRBV5-1 and TRBJ1-2; D possibly corresponds to TRBD1 (6 bases). This CDR3 has 12 residues. V was clipped by 0 bases and J by 7 bases, with 7 bases between them. Germline CDR1 and CDR2: SGHRS and YFSETQ. The CDR3 DNA reads TGCGCCAGCAGCTTGGGGGGGCCTGGCTACACCTTC. Translation gives CASSLGGPGYTF.

This sequence joins TRBV7-3 and TRBJ1-1, with 8 bases that match TRBD1. The germline V gene has CDR1 SGHTA and CDR2 FQGTGA. V dropped 2 bases and J dropped 2; count of bases not matched to a gene: 22. There are 21 residues in the CDR3. The CDR3: CASSLSSPGRGPVNSNTEAFF. The CDR3 bases are TGTGCCAGCAGCTTATCGTCCCCGGGCAGGGGGCCAGTCAACTCTAACACTGAAGCTTTCTTT.

The rearrangement uses TRBV6-1 and TRBJ1-1, with D tentatively TRBD1 (6 bases). Germline V gene lookup returns CDR1 MNHNS and CDR2 SASEGT. Trimming shortened V by 4 bases and J by 4 bases, and 13 bases separated the two germline ends. The CDR3 runs to 14 residues. CDR3 DNA: TGTGCCAGCAGTGTTGAGGGGGAAGGCACTGAAGCTTTCTTT. It yields the protein CASSVEGEGTEAFF.

The CDR3 protein is CASSVGGASYNEQFF. CDR3 bases: TGTGCCAGCAGCGTAGGGGGCGCCTCCTACAATGAGCAGTTCTTC. This chain connects TRBV9 to TRBJ2-1; D might be TRBD1 (5 bases). The CDR3 covers 15 residues. V lost 0 bases to trimming and J lost 0 bases, with 7 bases between them. CDR1 SGDLS and CDR2 YYNGEE come from the germline V gene.

The rearrangement joins TRBV6-1 to TRBJ1-2; 7 bases are shared with TRBD1. The germline V gene has CDR1 MNHNS and CDR2 SASEGT. The CDR3 has 14 residues. V lost 5 bases to trimming and J lost 3 bases; unmatched junction nucleotides: 6. CDR3 nucleotides: TGTGCCAGCAGTCGTCCCGGACAGGACTATGGCTACACCTTC. Amino acids: CASSRPGQDYGYTF.

The rearrangement uses TRBV11-1 and TRBJ2-1; D possibly corresponds to TRBD2 (7 bases). The CDR3 extends over 15 amino acids. From germline, CDR1 is SGHAT and CDR2 FQDESV (reference sequence). V was shortened by 5 bases and J by 3 bases, with 14 bases between the two germline ends. The DNA for the CDR3 is TGTGCCAGCAGCGCCCAGGGAGGGGGCTACAATGAGCAGTTCTTC. Amino acid sequence: CASSAQGGGYNEQFF.

The rearrangement uses TRBV27 and TRBJ2-1, with 8 positions matching TRBD1. Trimming cost V 5 bases and J 3 bases; bases outside gene matches: 12. This CDR3 is built from 17 residues. Per the germline V gene, CDR1 is MNHEY and CDR2 is SMNVEV (reference sequence). The chain's CDR3 is CASSPQPTGGFYNEQFF. The CDR3 nucleotides are TGTGCCAGCAGTCCCCAACCTACAGGGGGTTTCTACAATGAGCAGTTCTTC.

This rearrangement joins TRBV2 to TRBJ2-5; 7 bases are shared with TRBD1. In germline, CDR1 is SNHLY, CDR2 FYNNEI. This CDR3 is built from 15 residues. With 7 bases clipped from V and 5 bases from J, the junction kept 13 bases outside the gene matches. The CDR3 DNA reads TGTGCCAGCATTACGGACAGGCTGCTGACTGAGACCCAGTACTTC. It specifies CASITDRLLTETQYF.

The rearrangement uses TRBV6-5 and TRBJ1-1, with D maybe TRBD1 (5 bases). The germline CDR1 and CDR2 sequences are MNHEY and SVGAGI. V was clipped by 5 bases and J by 4 bases, with 17 bases between them. The CDR3 is 15 amino acids. CDR3 DNA sequence: TGTGCCAGCAGTAGTATGACCAGGGTAGTCACTGAAGCTTTCTTT. Its translation is CASSSMTRVVTEAFF.

The chain recombines TRBV5-1 with TRBJ1-1, with a weak D call TRBD1 (6 bases). CDR3 size: 15 residues. The V gene's germline CDR1 is SGHRS and CDR2 YFSETQ. Trimming removed 4 bases from V and 1 base from J, with 14 bases in between. CDR3 sequence: CASSPSRDKNTEAFF. CDR3 DNA: TGCGCCAGCAGCCCGAGCCGGGACAAGAACACTGAAGCTTTCTTT.

The V call is TRBV27, the J call TRBJ2-7; TRBD1 matches at 8 bases. With 6 bases clipped from V and 3 bases from J, the junction kept 7 bases outside the gene matches. This CDR3 has 14 residues. CDR1 is MNHEY and CDR2 is SMNVEV in the germline V gene (reference sequence). This CDR3 is CASSYGQGYYEQYF. The CDR3 region has the DNA TGTGCCAGCAGCTACGGACAGGGTTACTACGAGCAGTACTTC.

The chain recombines TRBV19 with TRBJ1-1, with 7 bases lining up with TRBD1. V lost 4 bases, J lost 1 base, and 3 bases stayed unmatched. CDR3 length: 14 amino acids. The germline V gene encodes CDR1 LNHDA and CDR2 SQIVND (reference sequence). The CDR3 sequence: CASSKGQRNTEAFF. For the CDR3, the DNA is TGTGCCAGTAGTAAGGGACAGAGGAACACTGAAGCTTTCTTT.

The gene calls are TRBV2 and TRBJ1-2; D is perhaps TRBD1 (6 bases). The CDR3 runs to 15 residues. CDR1 is SNHLY, CDR2 FYNNEI, per germline. V dropped 3 bases and J dropped 1 base, with 12 bases sitting between them. The CDR3 region has the DNA TGTGCCAGCAGTGATACAGGGACCCATAACTATGGCTACACCTTC. It is translated as CASSDTGTHNYGYTF.

The V call is TRBV7-6, the J call TRBJ2-1; a weak D match, TRBD2 (6 bases). This CDR3 spans 15 amino acids. V was clipped by 6 bases and J by 7 bases, with 19 bases between them. Germline CDR1 SGHVS, CDR2 FNYEAQ. CDR3 nucleotide sequence: TGTGCCAGCAGACCTACCGGGACTCCCCTTAATGAGCAGTTCTTC. Its translation: CASRPTGTPLNEQFF.